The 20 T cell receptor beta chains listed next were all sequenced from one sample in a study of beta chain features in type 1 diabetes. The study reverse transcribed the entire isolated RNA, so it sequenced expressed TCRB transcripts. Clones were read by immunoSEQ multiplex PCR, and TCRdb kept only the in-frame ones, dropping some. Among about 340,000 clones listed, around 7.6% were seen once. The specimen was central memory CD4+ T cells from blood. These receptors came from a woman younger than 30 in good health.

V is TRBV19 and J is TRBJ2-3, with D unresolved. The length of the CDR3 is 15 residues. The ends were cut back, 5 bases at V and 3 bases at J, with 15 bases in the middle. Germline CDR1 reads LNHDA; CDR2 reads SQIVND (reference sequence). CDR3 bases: TGTGCCAGTAGTGTGCAGGCCCGACGGACAGATACGCAGTATTTT. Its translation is CASSVQARRTDTQYF. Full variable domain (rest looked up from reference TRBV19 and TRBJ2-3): DGGITQSPKYLFRKEGQNVTLSCEQNLNHDAMYWYRQDPGQGLRLIYYSQIVNDFQKGDIAEGYSVSREKKESFPLTVTSAQKNPTAFYLCASSVQARRTDTQYFGPGTRLTVL.

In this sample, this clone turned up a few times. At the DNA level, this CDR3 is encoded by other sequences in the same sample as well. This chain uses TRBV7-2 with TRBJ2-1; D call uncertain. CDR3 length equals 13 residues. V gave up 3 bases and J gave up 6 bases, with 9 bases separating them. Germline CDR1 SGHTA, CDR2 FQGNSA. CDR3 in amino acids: CASSFLSVNEQFF. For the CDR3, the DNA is TGTGCCAGCAGCTTTCTCTCGGTCAATGAGCAGTTCTTC.

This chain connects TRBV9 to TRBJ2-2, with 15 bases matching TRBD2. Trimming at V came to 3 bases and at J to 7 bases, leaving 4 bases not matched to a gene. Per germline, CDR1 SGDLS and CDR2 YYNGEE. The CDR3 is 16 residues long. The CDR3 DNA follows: TGTGCCAGCAGCGACGGACTAGCGGGAGGGTTCGGGGAGCTGTTTTTT. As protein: CASSDGLAGGFGELFF.

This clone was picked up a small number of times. The CDR3 spells CASSSRGARQEQFF. CDR3 DNA: TGTGCCAGCAGCTCGCGGGGGGCGCGCCAAGAGCAGTTCTTC. This sequence joins TRBV27 and TRBJ2-1, with 8 positions matching TRBD2. This CDR3 has 14 amino acids. The germline V gene has CDR1 MNHEY and CDR2 SMNVEV (reference sequence). V lost 6 bases and J lost 10; bases outside the gene matches: 11.

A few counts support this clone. CDR3 sequence reads: CASSGLAGRSYNEQFF. CDR3 sequence (DNA): TGTGCCAGCAGTGGGCTAGCGGGACGCTCCTACAATGAGCAGTTCTTC. The rearrangement joins TRBV28 to TRBJ2-1; 9 bases line up with TRBD2. The CDR3 loop spans 16 amino acids. V shed 5 bases and J 0 bases; nucleotides not matched to a gene: 5. Per the germline V gene, CDR1 is MDHEN and CDR2 is SYDVKM. Based on the CDR3 plus reference TRBV28 and TRBJ2-1, the full variable domain is DVKVTQSSRYLVKRTGEKVFLECVQDMDHENMFWYRQDPGLGLRLIYFSYDVKMKEKGDIPEGYSVSREKKERFSLILESASTNQTSMYLCASSGLAGRSYNEQFFGPGTRLTVL.

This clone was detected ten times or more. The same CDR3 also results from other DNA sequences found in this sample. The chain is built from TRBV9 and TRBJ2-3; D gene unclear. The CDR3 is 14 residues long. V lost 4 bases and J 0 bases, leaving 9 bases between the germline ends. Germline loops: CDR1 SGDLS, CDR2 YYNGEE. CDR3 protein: CASSRRSSTDTQYF. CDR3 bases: TGTGCCAGCAGCCGACGGTCTAGCACAGATACGCAGTATTTT.

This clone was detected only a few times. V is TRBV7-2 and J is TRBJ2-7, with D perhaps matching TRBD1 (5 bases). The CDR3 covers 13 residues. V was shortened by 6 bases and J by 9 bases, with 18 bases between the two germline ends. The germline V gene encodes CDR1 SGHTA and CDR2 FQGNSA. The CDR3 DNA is TGTGCCAGCAGTCCCCTAGGGGTACGAACGCAGTACTTC. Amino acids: CASSPLGVRTQYF.

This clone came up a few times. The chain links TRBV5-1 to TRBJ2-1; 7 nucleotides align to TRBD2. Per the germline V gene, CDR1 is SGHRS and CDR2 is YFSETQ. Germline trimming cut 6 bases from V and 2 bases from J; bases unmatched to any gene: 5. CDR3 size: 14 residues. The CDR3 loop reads CASTGTNTYNEQFF. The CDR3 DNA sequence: TGCGCCAGCACGGGGACTAACACCTACAATGAGCAGTTCTTC.

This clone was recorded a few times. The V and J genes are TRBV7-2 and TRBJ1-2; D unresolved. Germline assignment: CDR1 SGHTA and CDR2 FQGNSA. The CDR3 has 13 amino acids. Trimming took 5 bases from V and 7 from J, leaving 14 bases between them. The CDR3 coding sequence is TGTGCCAGCAGCAGAGAATCGATGGGTGGCTACACCTTC. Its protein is CASSRESMGGYTF.

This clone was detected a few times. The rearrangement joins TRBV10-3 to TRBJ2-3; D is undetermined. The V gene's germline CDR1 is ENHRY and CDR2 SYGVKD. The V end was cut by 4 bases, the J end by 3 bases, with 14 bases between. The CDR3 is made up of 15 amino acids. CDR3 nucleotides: TGTGCCATCAGTGGGTACCGGACCGAAACAGATACGCAGTATTTT. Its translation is CAISGYRTETDTQYF.

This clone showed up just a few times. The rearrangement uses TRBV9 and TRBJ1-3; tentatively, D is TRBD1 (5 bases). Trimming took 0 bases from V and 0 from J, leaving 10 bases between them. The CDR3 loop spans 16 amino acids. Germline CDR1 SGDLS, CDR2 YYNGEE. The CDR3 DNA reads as TGTGCCAGCAGCGTAGACCAGGGAAGCTCTGGAAACACCATATATTTT. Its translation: CASSVDQGSSGNTIYF.

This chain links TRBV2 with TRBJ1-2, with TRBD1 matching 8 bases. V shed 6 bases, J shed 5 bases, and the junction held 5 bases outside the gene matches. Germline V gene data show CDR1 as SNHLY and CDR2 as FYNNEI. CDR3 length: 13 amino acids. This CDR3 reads CASSDRGQYGYTF. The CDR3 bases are TGTGCCAGCAGCGACAGGGGACAGTATGGCTACACCTTC.

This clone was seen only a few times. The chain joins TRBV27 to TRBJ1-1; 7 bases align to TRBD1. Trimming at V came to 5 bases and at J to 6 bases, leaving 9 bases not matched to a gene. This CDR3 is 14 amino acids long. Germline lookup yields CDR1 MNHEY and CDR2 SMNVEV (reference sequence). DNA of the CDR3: TGTGCCAGCAGTCTGACAGGGAATTACGCTGAAGCTTTCTTT. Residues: CASSLTGNYAEAFF.

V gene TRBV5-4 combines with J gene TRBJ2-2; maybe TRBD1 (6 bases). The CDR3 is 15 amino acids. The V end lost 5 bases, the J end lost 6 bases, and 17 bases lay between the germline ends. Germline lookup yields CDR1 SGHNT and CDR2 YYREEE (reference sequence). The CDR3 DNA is TGTGCCAGCAGTTACAGGGTGGTGAGATCCGGGGAGCTGTTTTTT. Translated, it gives CASSYRVVRSGELFF.

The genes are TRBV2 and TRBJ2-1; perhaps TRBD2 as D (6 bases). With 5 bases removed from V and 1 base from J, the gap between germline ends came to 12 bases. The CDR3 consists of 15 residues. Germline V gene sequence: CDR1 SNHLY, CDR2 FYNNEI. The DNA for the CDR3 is TGTGCCAGCAGTCGACTAGTAGCGTCCTACAATGAGCAGTTCTTC. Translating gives CASSRLVASYNEQFF.

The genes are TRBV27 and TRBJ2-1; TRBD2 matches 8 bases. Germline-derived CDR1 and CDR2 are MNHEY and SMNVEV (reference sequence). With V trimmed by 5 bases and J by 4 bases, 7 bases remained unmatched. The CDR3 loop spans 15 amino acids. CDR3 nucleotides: TGTGCCAGCAGTGTCGGGACTAGTAGATACAATGAGCAGTTCTTC. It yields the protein CASSVGTSRYNEQFF.

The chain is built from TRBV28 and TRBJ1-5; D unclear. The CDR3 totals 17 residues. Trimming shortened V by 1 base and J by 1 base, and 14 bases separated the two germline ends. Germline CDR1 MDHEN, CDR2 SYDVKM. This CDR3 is CASSLYPPYGSNQPQHF. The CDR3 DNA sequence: TGTGCCAGCAGTTTATACCCCCCTTATGGGAGCAATCAGCCCCAGCATTTT.

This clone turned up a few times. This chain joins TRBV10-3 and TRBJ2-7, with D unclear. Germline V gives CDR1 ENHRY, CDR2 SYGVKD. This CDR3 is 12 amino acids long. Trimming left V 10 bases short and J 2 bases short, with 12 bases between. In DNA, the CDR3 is TGTGCCACCTCTAAGGGAACCTACGAGCAGTACTTC. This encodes CATSKGTYEQYF.

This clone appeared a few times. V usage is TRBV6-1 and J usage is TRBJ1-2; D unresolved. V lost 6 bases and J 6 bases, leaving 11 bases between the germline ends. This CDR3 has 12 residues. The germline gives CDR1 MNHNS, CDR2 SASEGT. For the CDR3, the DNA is TGTGCCAGCAGGTTGGCATCGGATGGCTACACCTTC. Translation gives CASRLASDGYTF.

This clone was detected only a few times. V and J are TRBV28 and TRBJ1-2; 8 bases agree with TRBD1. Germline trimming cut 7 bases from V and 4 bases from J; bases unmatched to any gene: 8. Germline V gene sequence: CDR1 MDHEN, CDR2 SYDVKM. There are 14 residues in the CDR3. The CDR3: CASTRGQGAYGYTF. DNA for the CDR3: TGTGCCAGCACCCGCGGACAGGGAGCCTATGGCTACACCTTC.